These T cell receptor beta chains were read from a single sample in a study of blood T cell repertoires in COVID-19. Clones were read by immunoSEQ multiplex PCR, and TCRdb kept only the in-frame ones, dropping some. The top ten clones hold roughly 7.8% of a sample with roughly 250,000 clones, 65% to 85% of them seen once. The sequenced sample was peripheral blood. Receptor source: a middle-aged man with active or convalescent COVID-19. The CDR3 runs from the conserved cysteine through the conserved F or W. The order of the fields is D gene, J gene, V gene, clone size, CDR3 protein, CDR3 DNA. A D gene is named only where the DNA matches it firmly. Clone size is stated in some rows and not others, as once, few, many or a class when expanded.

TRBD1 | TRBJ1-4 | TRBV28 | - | CATRGTGNEKLFF | TGTGCCACCCGAGGGACAGGGAATGAAAAACTGTTTTTT
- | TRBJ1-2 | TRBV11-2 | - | CASSSGLHGYTF | TGTGCCAGCAGCTCTGGCCTCCATGGCTACACCTTC
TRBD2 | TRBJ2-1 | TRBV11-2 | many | CASSLVWGTSGYNEQFF | TGTGCCAGCAGCTTAGTGTGGGGGACTAGCGGATACAATGAGCAGTTCTTC
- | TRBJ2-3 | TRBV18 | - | CASSPPSGPLDTQYF | TGTGCCAGCTCACCACCGTCTGGCCCCTTGGATACGCAGTATTTT
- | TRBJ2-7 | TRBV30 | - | CAWSLQGYEQYF | TGTGCCTGGAGTCTCCAGGGTTACGAGCAGTACTTC
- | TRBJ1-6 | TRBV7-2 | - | CASSLGQPYSPLHF | TGTGCCAGCAGCTTAGGACAGCCCTATTCACCCCTCCACTTT
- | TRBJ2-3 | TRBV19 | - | CASSMRGDTQYF | TGTGCCAGTAGTATGCGGGGAGATACGCAGTATTTT
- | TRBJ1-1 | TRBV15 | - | CATSRDPGVGTEAFF | TGTGCCACCAGCAGAGACCCAGGGGTCGGGACTGAAGCTTTCTTT
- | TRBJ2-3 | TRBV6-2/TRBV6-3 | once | CASSTPPGYTQYF | TGTGCCAGCAGTACCCCCCCAGGATACACGCAGTATTTT
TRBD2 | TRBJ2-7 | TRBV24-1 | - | CATSEAGRGGEQYF | TGTGCCACCAGTGAAGCGGGGCGGGGTGGCGAGCAGTACTTC
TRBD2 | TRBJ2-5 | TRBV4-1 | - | CASSQDRTSGRAGETQYF | TGCGCCAGCAGCCAAGATAGAACTAGCGGGAGGGCCGGGGAGACCCAGTACTTC
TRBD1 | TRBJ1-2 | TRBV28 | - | CASSSGQGHNYGYTF | TGTGCCAGCAGTTCCGGACAGGGACACAACTATGGCTACACCTTC
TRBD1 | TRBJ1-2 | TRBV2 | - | CASRMTGGSLEGYTF | TGTGCCAGCAGAATGACAGGGGGCTCCTTAGAGGGCTACACCTTC
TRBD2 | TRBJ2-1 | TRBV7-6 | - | CASSLVAGGGYNEQFF | TGTGCCAGCAGCTTAGTGGCGGGAGGGGGTTACAATGAGCAGTTCTTC
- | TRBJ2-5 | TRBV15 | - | CATSRDLGGAFETQYF | TGTGCCACCAGCAGAGATCTGGGGGGGGCCTTCGAGACCCAGTACTTC
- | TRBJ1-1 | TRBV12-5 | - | CASGLVPGNTEAFF | TGTGCTAGTGGTTTGGTGCCCGGGAACACTGAAGCTTTCTTT
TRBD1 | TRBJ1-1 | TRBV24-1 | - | CATRATSGTGNAEAFF | TGTGCCACCAGAGCAACTTCCGGGACAGGGAACGCTGAAGCTTTCTTT
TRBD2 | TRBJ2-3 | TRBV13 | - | CASSDSPGLAGRTDTQYF | TGTGCCAGCAGCGATAGTCCGGGACTAGCGGGGCGCACAGATACGCAGTATTTT
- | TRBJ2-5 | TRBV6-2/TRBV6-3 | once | CASSLDITVQQETQYF | TGTGCCAGCAGTTTGGATATTACAGTACAGCAAGAGACCCAGTACTTC
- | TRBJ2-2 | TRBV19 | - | CASSAGQITGELFF | TGTGCCAGTAGCGCGGGACAGATCACCGGGGAGCTGTTTTTT
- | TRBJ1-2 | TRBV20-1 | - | CSATQGKGYTF | TGCAGTGCGACGCAGGGGAAGGGCTACACCTTC
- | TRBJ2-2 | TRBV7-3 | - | CASSIGTPDTGELFF | TGTGCCAGCAGCATCGGGACACCGGACACCGGGGAGCTGTTTTTT
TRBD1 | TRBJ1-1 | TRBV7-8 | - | CASSLGPRQGENTEAFF | TGTGCCAGCAGCTTAGGCCCCCGACAGGGGGAGAACACTGAAGCTTTCTTT
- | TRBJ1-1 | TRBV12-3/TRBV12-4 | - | CASSLRSDTEAFF | TGTGCCAGCAGTTTAAGGAGCGACACTGAAGCTTTCTTT
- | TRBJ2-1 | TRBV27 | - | CASSLMDTDNEQFF | TGTGCCAGCAGTTTGATGGACACTGACAATGAGCAGTTCTTC
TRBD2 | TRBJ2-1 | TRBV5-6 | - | CASSSLAGANEQFF | TGTGCCAGCAGCTCACTAGCGGGAGCGAATGAGCAGTTCTTC
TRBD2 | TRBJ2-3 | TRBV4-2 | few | CASSQVGLAGEADTQYF | TGTGCCAGCAGCCAAGTGGGACTAGCGGGGGAGGCAGATACGCAGTATTTT
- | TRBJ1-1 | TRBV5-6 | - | CASSFDRSTEAFF | TGTGCCAGCAGCTTTGACCGGAGCACTGAAGCTTTCTTT
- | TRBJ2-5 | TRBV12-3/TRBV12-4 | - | CASSPGFQETQYF | TGTGCCAGCAGCCCGGGATTTCAAGAGACCCAGTACTTC
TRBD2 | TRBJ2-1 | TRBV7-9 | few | CASSLSGSNYNEQFF | TGTGCCAGCAGCCTTAGCGGGAGTAACTACAATGAGCAGTTCTTC
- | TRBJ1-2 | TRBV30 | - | CAWSVQANYGYTF | TGTGCCTGGAGTGTACAGGCTAACTATGGCTACACCTTC
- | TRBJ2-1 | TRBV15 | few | CATSRSGTNEQFF | TGTGCCACCAGCCGATCGGGAACTAATGAGCAGTTCTTC
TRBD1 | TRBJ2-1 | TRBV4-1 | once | CASSQEQGALNEQFF | TGCGCCAGCAGCCAAGAACAGGGGGCACTCAATGAGCAGTTCTTC
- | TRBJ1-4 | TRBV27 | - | CASSAHRVGEKLFF | TGTGCCAGCAGTGCCCACAGGGTGGGTGAAAAACTGTTTTTT
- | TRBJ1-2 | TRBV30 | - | CAWKGSTRTRSYGYTF | TGTGCCTGGAAGGGGAGTACCCGGACTAGAAGCTATGGCTACACCTTC
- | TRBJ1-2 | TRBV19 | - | CASTFRGGGRSYGYTF | TGTGCCAGCACATTCCGCGGCGGGGGGCGAAGCTATGGCTACACCTTC
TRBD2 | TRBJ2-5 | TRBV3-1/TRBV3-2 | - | CASSLRSGEKQETQYF | TGTGCCAGCAGCCTACGAAGCGGGGAAAAACAAGAGACCCAGTACTTC